The sequence of this TCR beta chain was determined in a study of T cell repertoires in cytomegalovirus infection. For the study at large: CMV epitopes, recently identified HLA-C-restricted and well-studied HLA-B-restricted, were used. Matching HLA type and CMV infection were both indicated by public TCR beta signatures.

Germline CDR1 and CDR2: LNHDA and SQIVND (reference sequence). J was trimmed by 10 bases and V by 5 bases; bases with no gene match: 7. This CDR3 is built from 12 residues. TCRdb processed the reads anew with MiXCR; each CDR3 protein has one entry. The table shows 200,000 to 250,000 distinct CDR3 sequences, with roughly 34% occurring only once. This clonotype was counted only a few times. The antigen remains unidentified. Findings and limits, study-wide: Pooled public TCR beta family frequency picked out CMV carriers with the relevant HLA. HLA-C-restricted CMV-specific TCR beta clonotypes were dominant in the ex vivo response.

The clonotype comes from a human donor in good health (CMV status not recorded). Some clones in this sample may be carry-over from other donors' samples. The material sequenced was CD8+ T cells from cultured PBMCs, taken from culture after CMV antigen stimulation. V is TRBV19 and J is TRBJ1-1; TRBD1 agrees at 7 bases. CDR3 nucleotides: TGTGCCAGTAGTTTAACAGGGGATATAGCTTTCTTT. Translation: CASSLTGDIAFF.